One and the same sample provided the 16 T cell receptor beta chains below, sequenced in a study of blood T cell repertoires in COVID-19. Generated by immunoSEQ multiplex PCR, the TCRdb table keeps only in-frame clones and is missing some. The table has under 200,000 clones, roughly 80% seen once. The sequencing sample was made of peripheral blood. All receptors derive from a man aged 55 to 70 with acute or convalescent COVID-19.

This clone was counted a few times. The J gene is TRBJ2-7, the V gene TRBV2; D is undetermined. CDR1 SNHLY and CDR2 FYNNEI come from the germline V gene. V gave up 3 bases and J gave up 2 bases, with 11 bases separating them. The CDR3 runs 14 residues. The CDR3 DNA reads TGTGCCAGCAGTGAGAGTAACAGAGCCTACGAGCAGTACTTC. It yields the protein CASSESNRAYEQYF. The full variable domain, rest sourced from reference TRBV2 and TRBJ2-7, is EPEVTQTPSHQVTQMGQEVILRCVPISNHLYFYWYRQILGQKVEFLVSFYNNEISEKSEIFDDQFSVERPDGSNFTLKIRSTKLEDSAMYFCASSESNRAYEQYFGPGTRLTVT.

The chain is built from TRBV10-3 and TRBJ1-1, with 11 bases identical to TRBD1. Germline values: CDR1 ENHRY, CDR2 SYGVKD. The CDR3 loop spans 14 amino acids. Unmatched junction bases numbered 5, after V lost 7 bases and J lost 4 bases. CDR3: CAITSGTGGTEAFF. Written as DNA, the CDR3 is TGTGCCATCACCTCCGGGACAGGGGGCACTGAAGCTTTCTTT.

In its sample, this clone was seen a few times. The V gene is TRBV5-1, the J gene TRBJ2-7, with TRBD1 identical over 9 bases. CDR3 size: 14 residues. V lost 8 bases, J lost 3 bases, and 9 bases stayed unmatched. CDR1 and CDR2 (germline): SGHRS, YFSETQ. The CDR3 nucleotides are TGCGCCAGTGCGGCGGGGACAGGGAACTACGAGCAGTACTTC. Its translation: CASAAGTGNYEQYF.

The genes are TRBV29-1 and TRBJ1-6; 8 bases line up with TRBD1. Germline V lookup: CDR1 SQVTM, CDR2 ANQGSEA. The CDR3 is made up of 14 amino acids. V was clipped by 4 bases and J by 5 bases; unmatched bases: 4. For the CDR3, the DNA is TGCAGCGTTGGGACAGGGCGCAATAATTCACCCCTCCACTTT. This sequence encodes CSVGTGRNNSPLHF.

The chain recombines TRBV5-1 with TRBJ2-5; 7 bases fit TRBD2. This CDR3 contains 13 residues. With 5 bases clipped from V and 2 bases from J, the junction kept 3 bases outside the gene matches. The germline CDR1 and CDR2 sequences are SGHRS and YFSETQ. As DNA, the CDR3 is TGCGCCAGCAGTCAGCGGGGACAAGAGACCCAGTACTTC. It encodes CASSQRGQETQYF.

The chain has TRBV2 and TRBJ2-1, with 7 positions matching TRBD1. This CDR3 spans 13 amino acids. With 3 bases clipped from V and 6 bases from J, the junction kept 2 bases outside the gene matches. CDR1 and CDR2 (germline): SNHLY, FYNNEI. CDR3 amino acids: CASSDGDSNEQFF. The CDR3 DNA reads TGTGCCAGCAGTGACGGGGACAGCAATGAGCAGTTCTTC.

The gene calls are TRBV10-3 and TRBJ1-2; the D gene is possibly TRBD1 (6 bases). The CDR3 runs to 16 residues. Germline lookup yields CDR1 ENHRY and CDR2 SYGVKD. V was shortened by 3 bases and J by 4 bases, with 18 bases between the two germline ends. This CDR3 is CAISDSLGGDIYGYTF. CDR3 coding DNA: TGTGCCATCAGTGACTCTCTAGGGGGGGACATCTATGGCTACACCTTC.

The chain recombines TRBV10-1 with TRBJ1-1, with D possibly being TRBD1 (6 bases). The CDR3 spans 15 residues. V dropped 1 base and J dropped 2 bases, with 11 bases sitting between them. CDR1 is WNHNN and CDR2 is SYGVQD in the germline V gene (reference sequence). Here the CDR3 DNA reads TGCGCCAGCAGTGAGTACAGGGTGGGAAACACTGAAGCTTTCTTT. Encoded protein: CASSEYRVGNTEAFF.

This clone has a single count. V and J are TRBV12-1 and TRBJ2-7; the table calls TRBD2, which could not be checked here. TRBV12-1 is a known pseudogene. The CDR3 is 17 residues long. This CDR3 reads CASSFWLTSGDHYEQYF. CDR3 coding DNA: TGTGCCAGCAGCTTTTGGTTGACTAGCGGGGATCACTACGAGCAGTACTTC.

The V and J genes are TRBV21-1 and TRBJ1-1; TRBD1, the table's D call, lacks a check against the DNA. TRBV21-1 is tagged as a pseudogene. The CDR3 is 17 amino acids. In DNA, the CDR3 is TGTGCCAGCAGCGCAAACCCTTTACCAGACATGAACACTGAAGCTTTCTTT. Amino acid sequence: CASSANPLPDMNTEAFF.

The CDR3: CASSPRGGPNTGELFF. The CDR3 coding sequence is TGTGCCAGCAGCCCCCGGGGGGGGCCGAACACCGGGGAGCTGTTTTTT. The rearrangement joins TRBV7-8 to TRBJ2-2; 8 nucleotides align to TRBD2. The CDR3 is 16 amino acids. The V gene end was trimmed by 5 bases and the J gene end by 0 bases; junction bases not matched to a gene: 5. Germline V gene sequence: CDR1 SGHVS, CDR2 FQNEAQ.

The chain employs TRBV9 and TRBJ2-1; TRBD1 might be the D (6 bases). Trimming removed 0 bases at V and 3 bases at J, with 7 bases between. Germline CDR1 is SGDLS and CDR2 is YYNGEE. This CDR3 has 14 residues. CDR3 protein: CASSVEGDYNEQFF. Here the CDR3 DNA reads TGTGCCAGCAGCGTAGAGGGGGACTACAATGAGCAGTTCTTC.

The gene calls are TRBV27 and TRBJ1-1, with a possible D match to TRBD1 (6 bases). The V gene's germline CDR1 is MNHEY and CDR2 SMNVEV (reference sequence). The CDR3 runs 12 residues. V was pared by 0 bases and J by 11 bases, with 10 bases between. The CDR3 bases are TGTGCCAGCAGTTTATCGGGTGACAGGGCTTTCTTT. This encodes CASSLSGDRAFF.

The rearrangement links TRBV5-4 to TRBJ2-5; 11 bases map to TRBD1. V shed 4 bases, J shed 7 bases, and the junction held 6 bases outside the gene matches. The CDR3 spans 14 residues. Per germline, CDR1 SGHNT and CDR2 YYREEE (reference sequence). The DNA of the CDR3 is TGTGCCAGCAGCGCGGGACAGGGGGAAGGGACCCAGTACTTC. This codes for CASSAGQGEGTQYF.

The chain combines TRBV5-6 with TRBJ1-1; TRBD1 agrees at 7 bases. The trim removed 2 bases at V and 4 bases at J, leaving 8 bases unmatched. The CDR3 has 15 residues. The germline gives CDR1 SGHDT, CDR2 YYEEEE. The CDR3 DNA is TGTGCCAGCAGCTTCGTGTCAGGGGGTCCCACTGAAGCTTTCTTT. This codes for CASSFVSGGPTEAFF.

The CDR3 DNA reads as TGTGCCAGCAGCTTGGGGACCCAGGACAGGAGTACCAAAGAGACCCAGTACTTC. Its translation is CASSLGTQDRSTKETQYF. This chain links TRBV13 with TRBJ2-5, with 7 bases fitting TRBD1. This CDR3 has 18 amino acids. With V trimmed by 3 bases and J by 3 bases, 16 bases remained unmatched. CDR1 and CDR2 from the germline V gene are PRHDT and FYEKMQ (reference sequence).